Below are 20 T cell receptor beta chains sequenced from a single sample in a study of CD8 T cells in Susac syndrome. Random hexamers served to reverse transcribe roughly 0.5 to 1 ug RNA. One entry per CDR3 protein results from TCRdb running MiXCR on the immunoSEQ multiplex PCR reads. Altogether some 110,000 distinct CDR3 sequences are present, around 94% being singletons, with the ten largest covering roughly 0.091%. The sequencing input was CD4+ T cells from PBMCs. Receptor source: a human donor in good health.

This chain uses TRBV18 with TRBJ1-2, with D perhaps TRBD1 (6 bases). The V gene's germline CDR1 is KGHSH and CDR2 LQKENI. V gave up 2 bases and J gave up 4 bases, with 14 bases separating them. The CDR3 is 15 amino acids. The CDR3 here is CASSPTTDSTYGYTF. CDR3 in DNA: TGTGCCAGCTCACCAACTACGGACAGTACCTATGGCTACACCTTC.

In this sample, this clonotype turned up once. This chain connects TRBV2 to TRBJ2-2; TRBD2 matches 7 bases. J lost 1 base, V lost 2 bases, and 4 bases had no gene match. Germline V gene sequence: CDR1 SNHLY, CDR2 FYNNEI. This CDR3 spans 16 amino acids. CDR3: CASSEWVAGNTGELFF. The DNA of the CDR3 is TGTGCCAGCAGTGAATGGGTAGCGGGGAACACCGGGGAGCTGTTTTTT. The full variable domain, rest sourced from reference TRBV2 and TRBJ2-2, is EPEVTQTPSHQVTQMGQEVILRCVPISNHLYFYWYRQILGQKVEFLVSFYNNEISEKSEIFDDQFSVERPDGSNFTLKIRSTKLEDSAMYFCASSEWVAGNTGELFFGEGSRLTVL.

The gene calls are TRBV25-1 and TRBJ2-7; 9 nucleotides agree with TRBD2. After removal of 0 bases from V and 1 base from J, the junction contained 4 bases not matched to a gene. The CDR3 sequence is 16 residues long. In germline, CDR1 is MGHDK, CDR2 SYGVNS. The DNA of the CDR3 is TGTGCCAGCAGTGAATATGGCGCGGGAGGGTCCTACGAGCAGTACTTC. This sequence encodes CASSEYGAGGSYEQYF.

The chain combines TRBV7-6 with TRBJ1-2; 7 bases line up with TRBD1. J lost 4 bases, V lost 3 bases, and 2 bases had no gene match. This CDR3 has 13 residues. The germline V gene has CDR1 SGHVS and CDR2 FNYEAQ. The CDR3 DNA reads TGTGCCAGCAGCTTGGACAGGTCCTATGGCTACACCTTC. Its translation is CASSLDRSYGYTF.

J is TRBJ2-2 and V is TRBV6-5; TRBD1 matches 9 bases. Germline loops: CDR1 MNHEY, CDR2 SVGAGI. The CDR3 loop spans 17 amino acids. V dropped 2 bases and J dropped 4; count of bases not matched to a gene: 8. In DNA form, the CDR3 reads TGTGCCAGCAGTTACGGGTGGGACAGGGATACCACCGGGGAGCTGTTTTTT. Translating it yields CASSYGWDRDTTGELFF.

The chain employs TRBV25-1 and TRBJ1-2; the D is unclear. The germline V gene has CDR1 MGHDK and CDR2 SYGVNS. This CDR3 spans 13 amino acids. The V end lost 2 bases, the J end lost 4 bases, and 8 bases lay between the germline ends. In DNA, the CDR3 is TGTGCCAGCAGTGAACAGTCTTTCTATGGCTACACCTTC. This sequence encodes CASSEQSFYGYTF.

This clonotype was counted between two and nine times. The chain links TRBV18 to TRBJ2-2, with unresolved D. There are 12 residues in the CDR3. The V and J ends lost 1 base and 7 bases respectively, with 4 bases between them. CDR1 is KGHSH, CDR2 LQKENI, per germline. The CDR3 nucleotides read TGTGCCAGCTCACCACGAGTCGGGGAGCTGTTTTTT. The encoded protein is CASSPRVGELFF.

The V call is TRBV6-5, the J call TRBJ2-1; 12 nucleotides align to TRBD2. Germline V gene data show CDR1 as MNHEY and CDR2 as SVGAGI. J was trimmed by 1 base and V by 2 bases; bases with no gene match: 6. The CDR3 contains 18 residues. CDR3 in DNA: TGTGCCAGCAGTTACATACTAGCGGGAGGACTGTCCTACAATGAGCAGTTCTTC. This encodes CASSYILAGGLSYNEQFF.

The chain employs TRBV6-1 and TRBJ2-1; D might be TRBD1 (6 bases). The V and J ends lost 1 base and 10 bases respectively, with 11 bases between them. This CDR3 comprises 13 residues. Germline lookup yields CDR1 MNHNS and CDR2 SASEGT. The CDR3 spells CASSEVGGPEQFF. DNA of the CDR3: TGTGCCAGCAGTGAAGTAGGGGGTCCAGAGCAGTTCTTC.

A word on this clonotype: The junction departs from the called germline gene at one end, perhaps through a read error. The chain is built from TRBV6-5 and TRBJ2-5, with 9 bases fitting TRBD2. CDR1 and CDR2 (germline): MNHEY, SVGAGI. The CDR3 has 16 residues. The CDR3 here is CASSYSPLAGQESQYF. DNA of the CDR3: TGTGCCAGCAGTTACTCGCCCCTAGCGGGGCAAGAGAGCCAGTACTTC.

This chain connects TRBV29-1 to TRBJ1-1, with D uncertain. CDR1 SQVTM and CDR2 ANQGSEA come from the germline V gene. The V and J ends lost 0 bases and 6 bases respectively, with 11 bases between them. This CDR3 is built from 13 residues. CDR3 residues: CSVEERVASEAFF. Written as DNA, the CDR3 is TGCAGCGTTGAAGAACGAGTGGCATCTGAAGCTTTCTTT.

J is TRBJ1-4 and V is TRBV20-1; D is unresolved. Germline CDR1 is DFQATT and CDR2 is SNEGSKA (reference sequence). V was clipped by 6 bases and J by 8 bases, with 13 bases between them. This CDR3 contains 12 residues. The CDR3 coding sequence is TGCAGTGCGAGCCGGGCCCAAGAAAAACTGTTTTTT. Amino acid sequence: CSASRAQEKLFF.

This chain connects TRBV10-2 to TRBJ2-7; TRBD2 aligns across 12 bases. The ends lost 4 bases at V and 3 bases at J; junction bases unmatched: 16. Germline V gene sequence: CDR1 WSHSY, CDR2 SAAADI. This CDR3 has 19 residues. This CDR3 reads CASSANTPLAGGAGYEQYF. In DNA, the CDR3 is TGCGCCAGCAGTGCCAATACCCCACTAGCGGGAGGTGCGGGCTACGAGCAGTACTTC.

This sequence joins TRBV15 and TRBJ1-2, with D tentatively TRBD1 (5 bases). The CDR3 is 16 residues long. The germline V and J ends were trimmed by 0 bases and 4 bases, with 15 bases remaining between them. Germline V gene lookup returns CDR1 LNHNV and CDR2 YYDKDF (reference sequence). The CDR3 region is CATSRDLGEEFYGYTF. The CDR3, as DNA: TGTGCCACCAGCAGAGATTTGGGGGAGGAATTCTATGGCTACACCTTC.

The chain recombines TRBV20-1 with TRBJ2-1; 9 bases are a match to TRBD1. Trimming at V came to 4 bases and at J to 8 bases, leaving 6 bases not matched to a gene. The CDR3 is made up of 13 amino acids. The V gene's germline CDR1 is DFQATT and CDR2 SNEGSKA (reference sequence). The CDR3 DNA reads TGCAGTGCTACCACGGACAGGGGATATGAGCAGTTCTTC. Protein sequence: CSATTDRGYEQFF.

Only one count was recorded for this clonotype. The chain is built from TRBV19 and TRBJ1-5; 9 bases agree with TRBD1. V lost 3 bases to trimming and J lost 5 bases; unmatched junction nucleotides: 2. The length of the CDR3 is 14 residues. The germline V gene encodes CDR1 LNHDA and CDR2 SQIVND (reference sequence). CDR3 coding DNA: TGTGCCAGTAGTATTCGGACAGGGGATCAGCCCCAGCATTTT. Its protein is CASSIRTGDQPQHF.

J is TRBJ1-5 and V is TRBV29-1, with D hard to call. Trimming stripped 4 bases from V and 0 bases from J, with 10 bases between. The CDR3 has 14 amino acids. Germline CDR1 reads SQVTM; CDR2 reads ANQGSEA. The CDR3 region is CSVGEGASNQPQHF. The CDR3 bases are TGCAGCGTTGGTGAAGGAGCTAGCAATCAGCCCCAGCATTTT.

The genes are TRBV29-1 and TRBJ2-1, with 9 bases fitting TRBD1. Trimming removed 0 bases from V and 14 bases from J; junction bases left unmatched: 11. This CDR3 is 14 amino acids long. Germline V lookup: CDR1 SQVTM, CDR2 ANQGSEA. The CDR3 reads CSVEDRRQGDWEFF. CDR3 nucleotides: TGCAGCGTTGAAGATAGGAGACAGGGGGATTGGGAGTTCTTC.

The chain links TRBV19 to TRBJ2-7; TRBD2 matches at 9 bases. V gave up 6 bases and J gave up 6 bases; unmatched junction bases: 9. The germline V gene has CDR1 LNHDA and CDR2 SQIVND (reference sequence). The CDR3 is 14 amino acids. CDR3 region: CASSTEGLAIEQYF. CDR3 in DNA: TGTGCCAGTAGCACGGAGGGACTAGCTATCGAGCAGTACTTC.

The CDR3 reads CASSPGQGAETQYF. The CDR3 bases are TGTGCCAGCAGCCCCGGACAGGGGGCCGAGACCCAGTACTTC. The chain links TRBV7-2 to TRBJ2-5, with 11 positions matching TRBD1. The CDR3 length is 14 residues. Germline-derived CDR1 and CDR2 are SGHTA and FQGNSA. The V segment lost 5 bases and the J segment 5 bases; nucleotides outside the gene matches: 4.